The 25 T cell receptor beta chains reported below all come from one sample, sequenced in a study of blood T cell repertoires in COVID-19. Sequenced by immunoSEQ multiplex PCR; TCRdb stores in-frame clones only, minus some. Counted here are about 80,000 clones, around 83% occurring once; the ten biggest clones make up 36%. The sample consisted of peripheral blood. These receptors came from a woman aged 70 to 79 with acute or convalescent COVID-19.

The CDR3 DNA is TGTGCCAGCGCGCCGATAGCGGGACGTGCCAATGAGCAGTTCTTC. Translating gives CASAPIAGRANEQFF. The V gene is TRBV11-2, the J gene TRBJ2-1, with 8 bases lining up with TRBD2. Looked up from germline, CDR1 is SGHAT and CDR2 is FQNNGV. The CDR3 runs to 15 residues. The V segment lost 8 bases and the J segment 6 bases; nucleotides outside the gene matches: 12.

The chain uses TRBV5-5 and TRBJ1-4; the D gene is possibly TRBD1 (5 bases). The ends were cut back, 3 bases at V and 2 bases at J, with 20 bases in the middle. Germline CDR1 and CDR2: SGHKS and YYEKEE (reference sequence). The CDR3 contains 18 residues. CDR3 in DNA: TGTGCCAGCAGCTGGTCCCCTATACGGAGGGGTACTAATGAAAAACTGTTTTTT. It specifies CASSWSPIRRGTNEKLFF.

V is TRBV19 and J is TRBJ2-1, with TRBD2 identical over 8 bases. CDR1 and CDR2 from the germline V gene are LNHDA and SQIVND (reference sequence). The trim removed 4 bases at V and 6 bases at J, leaving 5 bases unmatched. There are 14 residues in the CDR3. This CDR3 reads CASSRSGTSNEQFF. CDR3 DNA: TGTGCCAGTAGTAGATCCGGGACTAGCAATGAGCAGTTCTTC.

The genes are TRBV19 and TRBJ1-1, with 8 bases that match TRBD1. This CDR3 has 13 amino acids. After removal of 5 bases from V and 1 base from J, the junction contained 0 bases not matched to a gene. The germline V gene has CDR1 LNHDA and CDR2 SQIVND (reference sequence). The CDR3 nucleotides are TGTGCCAGTAGTGACAGGGGGAACACTGAAGCTTTCTTT. Its protein product is CASSDRGNTEAFF.

Details on this clone: This CDR3 is missing its conserved last phenylalanine or tryptophan, likely due to a read error. No DNA is shown, since the ends of the CDR3 on it are uncertain; the CDR3 is the one TCRdb lists. The chain is built from TRBV12-3 or TRBV12-4 and TRBJ1-1; TRBD1, as called in the table, went unchecked against the DNA. The CDR3 totals 9 residues, both ends included. The CDR3 loop reads CASTDTGAS.

This chain connects TRBV7-9 to TRBJ1-2; tentative D call: TRBD1 (6 bases). Germline V lookup: CDR1 SEHNR, CDR2 FQNEAQ (reference sequence). This CDR3 spans 15 amino acids. Trimming removed 5 bases from V and 0 bases from J, with 13 bases in between. CDR3 bases: TGTGCCAGCAGCGTATCCGGGACACCTAACTATGGCTACACCTTC. Its protein product is CASSVSGTPNYGYTF.

In nucleotides, the CDR3 is TGTGCCAGCAGCGGACAGGGGGTTGGCACTGAAGCTTTCTTT. Its translation is CASSGQGVGTEAFF. The chain uses TRBV28 and TRBJ1-1; 10 nucleotides line up with TRBD1. The CDR3 loop spans 14 amino acids. Germline values: CDR1 MDHEN, CDR2 SYDVKM. Losses at the gene ends were 6 bases for V and 4 bases for J; bases not matched to a gene: 5. The full variable domain, its missing parts supplied by reference TRBV28 and TRBJ1-1, is DVKVTQSSRYLVKRTGEKVFLECVQDMDHENMFWYRQDPGLGLRLIYFSYDVKMKEKGDIPEGYSVSREKKERFSLILESASTNQTSMYLCASSGQGVGTEAFFGQGTRLTVV.

The V gene is TRBV5-1, the J gene TRBJ2-1, with 8 bases fitting TRBD2. This CDR3 is built from 16 residues. Germline V gene lookup returns CDR1 SGHRS and CDR2 YFSETQ. J gave up 1 base and V 2 bases, and 5 bases lay outside the gene matches. CDR3 nucleotide sequence: TGCGCCAGCAGCTTCCTCGGCGGGAGGTCCTACAATGAGCAGTTCTTC. Its protein is CASSFLGGRSYNEQFF.

V usage is TRBV7-8 and J usage is TRBJ2-3; 10 bases map to TRBD1. J gave up 1 base and V 8 bases, and 0 bases lay outside the gene matches. The CDR3 contains 13 residues. Germline V gene lookup returns CDR1 SGHVS and CDR2 FQNEAQ. The CDR3 sequence is CASGTGGTDTQYF. CDR3 DNA: TGTGCCAGCGGGACAGGGGGCACAGATACGCAGTATTTT.

This chain connects TRBV27 to TRBJ2-1; 9 nucleotides align to TRBD2. The V and J ends lost 4 bases and 0 bases, in that order; junction bases with no gene match: 10. The CDR3 is made up of 18 amino acids. Germline assignment: CDR1 MNHEY and CDR2 SMNVEV (reference sequence). The CDR3 sequence: CASSSQPTSGASYNEQFF. CDR3 DNA: TGTGCCAGCAGTTCCCAACCGACTAGCGGAGCCTCCTACAATGAGCAGTTCTTC.

The chain combines TRBV19 with TRBJ2-7, with 9 bases matching TRBD2. CDR3 length: 13 amino acids. With 8 bases clipped from V and 3 bases from J, the junction kept 5 bases outside the gene matches. Germline loops: CDR1 LNHDA, CDR2 SQIVND (reference sequence). The CDR3 DNA follows: TGTGCCAGTGGCAGCGGGAGGAACTACGAGCAGTACTTC. It encodes CASGSGRNYEQYF.

Concerning this clone: Relative to the germline gene, one junction end is altered; a read error may explain this. The chain is built from TRBV19 and TRBJ1-4; the D is unclear. Germline CDR1 is LNHDA and CDR2 is SQIVND (reference sequence). This CDR3 spans 14 amino acids. CDR3 region: CASSLDLSREKLFF. CDR3 DNA: TGTGCCAGTAGTCTAGACCTATCTAGGGAAAAACTGTTTTTT.

V is TRBV7-2 and J is TRBJ2-4; 8 bases match TRBD2. J was trimmed by 1 base and V by 4 bases; bases with no gene match: 3. The CDR3 runs to 15 residues. The germline gives CDR1 SGHTA, CDR2 FQGNSA. The CDR3 is CASSSGGFAKNIQYF. The CDR3 DNA follows: TGTGCCAGCAGCTCGGGGGGGTTTGCCAAAAACATTCAGTACTTC. The full variable domain, its missing parts supplied by reference TRBV7-2 and TRBJ2-4, is GAGVSQSPSNKVTEKGKDVELRCDPISGHTALYWYRQSLGQGLEFLIYFQGNSAPDKSGLPSDRFSAERTGGSVSTLTIQRTQQEDSAVYLCASSSGGFAKNIQYFGAGTRLSVL.

The chain carries TRBV15 and TRBJ1-4; D is unresolved. With 0 bases removed from V and 4 bases from J, the gap between germline ends came to 9 bases. Germline V gives CDR1 LNHNV, CDR2 YYDKDF (reference sequence). The CDR3 has 15 amino acids. CDR3 nucleotides: TGTGCCACCAGCAGAGATCACGAGGGTAATGAAAAACTGTTTTTT. Translated: CATSRDHEGNEKLFF.

V gene TRBV19 combines with J gene TRBJ2-1; 14 bases fit TRBD2. This CDR3 has 16 residues. Trimming at V came to 5 bases and at J to 4 bases, leaving 4 bases not matched to a gene. Germline V gene data show CDR1 as LNHDA and CDR2 as SQIVND (reference sequence). CDR3 sequence reads: CASSRLAGGPYNEQFF. In DNA, the CDR3 is TGTGCCAGTAGTCGACTAGCGGGAGGGCCATACAATGAGCAGTTCTTC.

This clone has only one observation. The J gene is TRBJ2-2, the V gene TRBV18; TRBD1 is a possible D gene (6 bases). Trimming stripped 3 bases from V and 7 bases from J, with 15 bases between. The V gene's germline CDR1 is KGHSH and CDR2 LQKENI. The CDR3 loop spans 15 amino acids. In nucleotides, the CDR3 is TGTGCCAGCTCACCCGGACAGACAAGTAGCGGGGAGCTGTTTTTT. Translation gives CASSPGQTSSGELFF. Drawing the rest from reference TRBV18 and TRBJ2-2, the complete variable domain is NAGVMQNPRHLVRRRGQEARLRCSPMKGHSHVYWYRQLPEEGLKFMVYLQKENIIDESGMPKERFSAEFPKEGPSILRIQQVVRGDSAAYFCASSPGQTSSGELFFGEGSRLTVL.

This rearrangement joins TRBV3-1 (or the pseudogene TRBV3-2) to TRBJ1-2; D perhaps matches TRBD1 (6 bases). Trimming cost V 3 bases and J 7 bases, with 15 bases left between them. The CDR3 runs 14 residues. Germline V gives CDR1 LGHDT, CDR2 YNNKEL (reference sequence). CDR3 in DNA: TGTGCCAGCAGCCAGGGGCTACAGGGCAGTGGCTACACCTTC. This gives the protein CASSQGLQGSGYTF.

The chain uses TRBV2 and TRBJ2-1; perhaps TRBD1 as D (6 bases). The CDR3 runs to 15 residues. V was clipped by 7 bases and J by 7 bases, with 20 bases between them. CDR1 is SNHLY and CDR2 is FYNNEI in the germline V gene. CDR3 in DNA: TGTGCCAGCATAGGGTCGAGAGCAGGGACAAATGAGCAGTTCTTC. This sequence encodes CASIGSRAGTNEQFF.

The chain uses TRBV7-9 and TRBJ1-1; no clear D. Trimming pared 3 bases from V and 1 base from J, leaving 18 bases between. The CDR3 totals 17 residues. Germline V lookup: CDR1 SEHNR, CDR2 FQNEAQ (reference sequence). CDR3 coding DNA: TGTGCCAGCAGCTTGGGAGGCACGGGAAGCGGGAACACTGAAGCTTTCTTT. Amino acids: CASSLGGTGSGNTEAFF. The full variable domain, in which reference TRBV7-9 and TRBJ1-1 provide the parts outside the CDR3, is DTGVSQNPRHKITKRGQNVTFRCDPISEHNRLYWYRQTLGQGPEFLTYFQNEAQLEKSRLLSDRFSAERPKGSFSTLEIQRTEQGDSAMYLCASSLGGTGSGNTEAFFGQGTRLTVV.

CDR3 coding DNA: TGTGCCAGCAGTGATTCGACAGACGACTCCTACGAGCAGTACTTC. It yields the protein CASSDSTDDSYEQYF. This sequence joins TRBV2 and TRBJ2-7, with D tentatively TRBD1 (5 bases). There are 15 residues in the CDR3. Deletions cut 3 bases from V and 0 bases from J, with 12 bases between. Germline lookup yields CDR1 SNHLY and CDR2 FYNNEI.

This clone was seen more than once but under ten times. Additional DNA sequences in this sample encode the identical CDR3. The chain combines TRBV5-6 with TRBJ2-2; D is perhaps TRBD2 (6 bases). This CDR3 spans 15 amino acids. Germline CDR1 reads SGHDT; CDR2 reads YYEEEE. The V gene lost 2 bases and the J gene lost 0 bases, with 8 bases spanning the gap. Written as DNA, the CDR3 is TGTGCCAGCAGCTTTGGCGGGACGAACACCGGGGAGCTGTTTTTT. Protein sequence: CASSFGGTNTGELFF.

This clone was detected once. V and J are TRBV7-9 and TRBJ1-1; no firm D call. CDR3 size: 14 residues. V lost 1 base, J lost 1 base, and 7 bases lay in between. CDR1 and CDR2 from the germline V gene are SEHNR and FQNEAQ (reference sequence). CDR3 in DNA: TGTGCCAGCAGCTTAGTGGAGGGGAACACTGAAGCTTTCTTT. It translates to CASSLVEGNTEAFF.

V gene TRBV12-5 combines with J gene TRBJ1-1; D is undetermined. The CDR3 contains 14 residues. CDR1 is LGHNT and CDR2 is FRNRAP in the germline V gene. Trimming shortened V by 2 bases and J by 4 bases, and 11 bases separated the two germline ends. The CDR3 is CASGLTPQFTEAFF. CDR3 coding DNA: TGTGCTAGTGGTTTGACCCCCCAGTTCACTGAAGCTTTCTTT.

This chain uses TRBV18 with TRBJ2-4; tentatively, D is TRBD2 (5 bases). The CDR3 is made up of 15 amino acids. Looked up from germline, CDR1 is KGHSH and CDR2 is LQKENI. Trimming removed 5 bases from V and 3 bases from J, with 14 bases in between. CDR3 nucleotides: TGTGCCAGCTCAGATTGGGGAGCAGGCAAAAACATTCAGTACTTC. Residues: CASSDWGAGKNIQYF.

The V gene is TRBV18, the J gene TRBJ1-4; TRBD1 matches at 10 bases. The V and J ends lost 2 bases and 8 bases, in that order; junction bases with no gene match: 5. Germline CDR1 and CDR2: KGHSH and LQKENI. The CDR3 runs 15 residues. This chain's CDR3 is CASSPFWDRGEKLFF. As DNA, the CDR3 is TGTGCCAGCTCACCATTCTGGGACAGGGGAGAAAAACTGTTTTTT.